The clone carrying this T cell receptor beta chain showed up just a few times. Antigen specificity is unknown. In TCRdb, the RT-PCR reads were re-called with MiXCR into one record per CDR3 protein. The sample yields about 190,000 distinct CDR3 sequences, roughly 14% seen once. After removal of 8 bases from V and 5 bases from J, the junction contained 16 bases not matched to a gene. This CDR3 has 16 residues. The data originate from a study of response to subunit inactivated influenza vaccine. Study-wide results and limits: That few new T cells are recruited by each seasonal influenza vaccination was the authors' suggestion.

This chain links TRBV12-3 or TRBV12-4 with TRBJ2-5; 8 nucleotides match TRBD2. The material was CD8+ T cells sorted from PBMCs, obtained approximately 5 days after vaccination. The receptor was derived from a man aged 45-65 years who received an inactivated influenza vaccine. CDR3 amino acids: CASSTIDERGLETQYF. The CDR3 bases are TGTGCCAGCTCAACGATCGATGAGCGGGGGCTTGAGACCCAGTACTTC.